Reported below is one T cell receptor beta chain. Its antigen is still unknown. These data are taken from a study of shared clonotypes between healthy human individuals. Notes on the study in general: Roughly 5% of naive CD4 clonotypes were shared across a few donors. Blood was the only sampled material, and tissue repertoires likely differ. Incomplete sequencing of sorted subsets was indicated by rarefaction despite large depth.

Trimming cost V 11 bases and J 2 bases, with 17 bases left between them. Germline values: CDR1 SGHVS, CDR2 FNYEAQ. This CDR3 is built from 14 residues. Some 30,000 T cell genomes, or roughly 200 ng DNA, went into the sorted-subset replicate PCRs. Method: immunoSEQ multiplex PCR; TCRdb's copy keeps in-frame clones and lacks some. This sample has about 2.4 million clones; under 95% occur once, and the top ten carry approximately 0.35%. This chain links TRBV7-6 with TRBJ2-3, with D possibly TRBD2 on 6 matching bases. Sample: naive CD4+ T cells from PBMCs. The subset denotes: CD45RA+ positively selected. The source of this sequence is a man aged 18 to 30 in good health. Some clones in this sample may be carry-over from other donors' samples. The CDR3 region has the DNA TGTGCCGGAGGGCCCGGTGGTCCCACAGATACGCAGTATTTT. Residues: CAGGPGGPTDTQYF. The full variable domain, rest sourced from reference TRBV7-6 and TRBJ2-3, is GAGVSQSPRYKVTKRGQDVALRCDPISGHVSLYWYRQALGQGPEFLTYFNYEAQQDKSGLPNDRFSAERPEGSISTLTIQRTEQRDSAMYRCAGGPGGPTDTQYFGPGTRLTVL.